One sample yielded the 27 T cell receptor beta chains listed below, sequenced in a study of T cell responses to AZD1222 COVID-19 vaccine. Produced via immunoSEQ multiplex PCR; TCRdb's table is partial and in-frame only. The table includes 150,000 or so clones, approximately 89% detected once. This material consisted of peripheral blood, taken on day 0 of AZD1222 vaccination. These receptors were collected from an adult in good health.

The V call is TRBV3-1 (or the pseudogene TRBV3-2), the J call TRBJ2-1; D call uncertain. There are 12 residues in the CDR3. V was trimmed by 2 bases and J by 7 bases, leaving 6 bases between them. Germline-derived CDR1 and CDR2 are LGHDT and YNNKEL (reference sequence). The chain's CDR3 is CASSQSGNEQFF. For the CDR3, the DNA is TGTGCCAGCAGCCAATCGGGTAATGAGCAGTTCTTC.

The CDR3 coding sequence is TGTGCCTGGAGCGGCCGTCCAGGGGAGTCCTACGAGCAGTACTTC. Its protein product is CAWSGRPGESYEQYF. The J gene is TRBJ2-7, the V gene TRBV30; possible D gene TRBD1, 6 bases. Between the trimmed V and J ends, which lost 3 bases and 1 base, there was a span of 16 bases. The CDR3 has 15 residues. Germline V CDR1 and CDR2: GTSNPN, SVGIG (reference sequence).

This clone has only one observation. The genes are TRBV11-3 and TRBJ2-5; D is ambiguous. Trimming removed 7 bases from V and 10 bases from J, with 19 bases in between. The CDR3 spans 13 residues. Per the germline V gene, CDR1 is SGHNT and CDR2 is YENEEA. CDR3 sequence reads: CASTPFRGGDQYF. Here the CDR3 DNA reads TGTGCCAGCACCCCCTTTCGTGGCGGCGACCAGTACTTC.

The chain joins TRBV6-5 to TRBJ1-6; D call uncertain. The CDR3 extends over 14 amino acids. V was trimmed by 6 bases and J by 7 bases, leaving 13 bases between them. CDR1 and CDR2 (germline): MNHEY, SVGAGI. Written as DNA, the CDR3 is TGTGCCAGCAGCCCCAGGAGGGCCAATTCACCCCTCCACTTT. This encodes CASSPRRANSPLHF.

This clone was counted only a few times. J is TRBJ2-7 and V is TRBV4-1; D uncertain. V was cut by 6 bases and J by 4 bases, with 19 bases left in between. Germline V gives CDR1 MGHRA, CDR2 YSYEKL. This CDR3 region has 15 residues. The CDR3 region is CASRDVGFTEYEQYF. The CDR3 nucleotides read TGCGCCAGCAGAGACGTTGGGTTCACGGAATACGAGCAGTACTTC.

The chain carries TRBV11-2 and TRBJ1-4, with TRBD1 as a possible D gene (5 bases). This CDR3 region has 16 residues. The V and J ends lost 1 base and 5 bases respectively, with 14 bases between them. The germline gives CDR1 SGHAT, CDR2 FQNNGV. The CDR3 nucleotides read TGTGCCAGCAGCTTAGGTGTCAGGGAAGGGAATGAAAAACTGTTTTTT. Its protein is CASSLGVREGNEKLFF.

CDR3 bases: TGCGCCAGCAGCCTAGCGGGCCCGGGGGAGCAGTACTTC. The encoded protein is CASSLAGPGEQYF. J is TRBJ2-7 and V is TRBV5-1, with 8 nucleotides matching TRBD2. This CDR3 is built from 13 residues. Trimming at V came to 4 bases and at J to 7 bases, leaving 7 bases not matched to a gene. Germline CDR1 is SGHRS and CDR2 is YFSETQ.

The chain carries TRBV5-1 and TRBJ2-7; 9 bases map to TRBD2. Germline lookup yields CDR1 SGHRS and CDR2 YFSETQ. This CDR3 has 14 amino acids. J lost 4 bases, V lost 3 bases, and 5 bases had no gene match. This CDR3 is CASSSSGMGYEQYF. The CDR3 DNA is TGCGCCAGCAGCTCTAGCGGGATGGGATACGAGCAGTACTTC.

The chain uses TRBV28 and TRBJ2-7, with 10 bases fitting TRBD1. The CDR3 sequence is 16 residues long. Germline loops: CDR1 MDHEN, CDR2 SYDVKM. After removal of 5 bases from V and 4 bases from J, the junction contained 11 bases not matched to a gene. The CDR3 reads CASSPRDRGREYEQYF. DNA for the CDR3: TGTGCCAGCAGTCCCCGGGACAGGGGAAGAGAATACGAGCAGTACTTC.

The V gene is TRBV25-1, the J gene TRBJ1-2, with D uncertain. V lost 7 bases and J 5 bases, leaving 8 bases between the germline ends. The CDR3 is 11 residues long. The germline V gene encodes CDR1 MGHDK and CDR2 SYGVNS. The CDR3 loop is CASTGDYGYTF. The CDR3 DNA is TGTGCCAGCACCGGGGATTATGGCTACACCTTC.

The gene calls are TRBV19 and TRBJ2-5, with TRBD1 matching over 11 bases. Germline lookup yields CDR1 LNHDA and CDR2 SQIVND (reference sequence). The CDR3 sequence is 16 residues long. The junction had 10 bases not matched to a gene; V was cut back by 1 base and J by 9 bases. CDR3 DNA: TGTGCCAGTAGTATAGGGACAGGGGGCCCACCAAGGCCCCAGTACTTC. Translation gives CASSIGTGGPPRPQYF.

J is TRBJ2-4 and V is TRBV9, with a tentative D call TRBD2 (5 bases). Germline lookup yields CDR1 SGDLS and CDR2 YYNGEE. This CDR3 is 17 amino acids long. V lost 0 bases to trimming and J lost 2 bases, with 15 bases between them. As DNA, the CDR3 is TGTGCCAGCAGCGTAGATCGTGGGGAGTCGACCAAAAACATTCAGTACTTC. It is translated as CASSVDRGESTKNIQYF.

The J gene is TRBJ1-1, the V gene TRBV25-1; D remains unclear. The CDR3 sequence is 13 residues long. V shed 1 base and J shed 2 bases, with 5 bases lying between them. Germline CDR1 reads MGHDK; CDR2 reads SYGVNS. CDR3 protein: CASSESGNTEAFF. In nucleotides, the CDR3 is TGTGCCAGCAGTGAATCAGGCAACACTGAAGCTTTCTTT.

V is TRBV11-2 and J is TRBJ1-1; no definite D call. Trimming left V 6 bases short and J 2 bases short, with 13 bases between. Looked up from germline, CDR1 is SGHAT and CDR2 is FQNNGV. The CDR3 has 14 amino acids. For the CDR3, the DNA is TGTGCCAGCAGACTCGGACGGACCAACACTGAAGCTTTCTTT. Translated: CASRLGRTNTEAFF.

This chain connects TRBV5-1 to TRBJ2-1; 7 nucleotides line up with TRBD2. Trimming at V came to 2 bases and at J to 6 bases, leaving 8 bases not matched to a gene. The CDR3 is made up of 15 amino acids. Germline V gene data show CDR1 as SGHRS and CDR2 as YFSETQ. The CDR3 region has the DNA TGCGCCAGCAGCTTTAGTCCGGGAGGAAGCAATGAGCAGTTCTTC. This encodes CASSFSPGGSNEQFF.

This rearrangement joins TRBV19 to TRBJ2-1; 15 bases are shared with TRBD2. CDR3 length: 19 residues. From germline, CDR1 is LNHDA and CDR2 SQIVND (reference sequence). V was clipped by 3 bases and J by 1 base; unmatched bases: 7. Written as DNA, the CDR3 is TGTGCCAGTAGTATCGGACTAGCGGGAGGGATTTGGTCCTACAATGAGCAGTTCTTC. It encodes CASSIGLAGGIWSYNEQFF.

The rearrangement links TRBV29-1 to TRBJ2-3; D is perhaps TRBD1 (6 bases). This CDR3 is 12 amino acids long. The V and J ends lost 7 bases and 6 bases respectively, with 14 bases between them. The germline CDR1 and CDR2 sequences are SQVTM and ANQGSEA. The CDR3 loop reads CSDRTDRDTQYF. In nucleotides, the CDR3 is TGCAGCGACAGGACAGATCGGGATACGCAGTATTTT.

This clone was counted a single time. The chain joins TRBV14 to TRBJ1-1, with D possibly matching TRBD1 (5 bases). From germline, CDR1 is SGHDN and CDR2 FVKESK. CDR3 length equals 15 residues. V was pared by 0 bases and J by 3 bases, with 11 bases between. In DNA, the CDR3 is TGTGCCAGCAGCCAAGAAGAAGGGGCGCACACTGAAGCTTTCTTT. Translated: CASSQEEGAHTEAFF.

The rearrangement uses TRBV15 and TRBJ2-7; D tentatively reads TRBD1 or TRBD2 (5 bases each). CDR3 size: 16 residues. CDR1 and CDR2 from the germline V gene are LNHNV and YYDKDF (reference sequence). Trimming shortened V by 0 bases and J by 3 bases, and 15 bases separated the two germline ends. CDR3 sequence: CATSRESGTVYYEQYF. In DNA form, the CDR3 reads TGTGCCACCAGCAGAGAGTCAGGGACCGTATACTACGAGCAGTACTTC.

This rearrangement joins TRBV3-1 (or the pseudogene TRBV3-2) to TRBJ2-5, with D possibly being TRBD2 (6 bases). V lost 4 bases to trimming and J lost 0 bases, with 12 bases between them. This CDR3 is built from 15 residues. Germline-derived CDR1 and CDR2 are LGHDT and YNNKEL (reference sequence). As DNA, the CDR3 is TGTGCCAGCAGCCCCCGGGGGAGGAACCAAGAGACCCAGTACTTC. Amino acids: CASSPRGRNQETQYF.

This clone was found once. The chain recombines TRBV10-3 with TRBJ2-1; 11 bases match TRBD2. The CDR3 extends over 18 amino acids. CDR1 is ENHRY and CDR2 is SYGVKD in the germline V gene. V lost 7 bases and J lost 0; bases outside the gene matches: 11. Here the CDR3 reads CAIKRASGRTSSYNEQFF. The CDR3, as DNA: TGTGCCATCAAGAGAGCTAGCGGGAGGACGAGCTCCTACAATGAGCAGTTCTTC.

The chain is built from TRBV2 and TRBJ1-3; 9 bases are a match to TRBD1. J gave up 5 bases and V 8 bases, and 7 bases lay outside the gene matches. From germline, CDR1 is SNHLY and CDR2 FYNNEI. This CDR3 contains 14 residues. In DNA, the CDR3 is TGTGCCAGCGCGGACAGGGGTGGACGAAACACCATATATTTT. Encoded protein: CASADRGGRNTIYF.

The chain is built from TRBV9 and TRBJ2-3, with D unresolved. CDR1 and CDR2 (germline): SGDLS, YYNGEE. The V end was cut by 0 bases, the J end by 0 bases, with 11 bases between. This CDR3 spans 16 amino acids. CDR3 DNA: TGTGCCAGCAGCGTAGGAGGACGCACTAGCACAGATACGCAGTATTTT. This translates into CASSVGGRTSTDTQYF.

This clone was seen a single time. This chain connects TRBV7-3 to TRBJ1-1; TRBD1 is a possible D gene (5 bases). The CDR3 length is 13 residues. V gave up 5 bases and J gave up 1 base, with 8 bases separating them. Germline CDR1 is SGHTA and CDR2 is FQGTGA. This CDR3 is CASSIDRNTEAFF. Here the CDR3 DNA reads TGTGCCAGCAGCATCGACAGGAACACTGAAGCTTTCTTT.

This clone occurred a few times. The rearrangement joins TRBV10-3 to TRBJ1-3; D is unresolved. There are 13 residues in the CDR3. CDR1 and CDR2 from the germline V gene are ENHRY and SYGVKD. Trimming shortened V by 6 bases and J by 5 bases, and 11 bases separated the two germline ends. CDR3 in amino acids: CAISSDNRNTIYF. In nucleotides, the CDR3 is TGTGCCATCAGCAGTGACAACCGAAACACCATATATTTT.

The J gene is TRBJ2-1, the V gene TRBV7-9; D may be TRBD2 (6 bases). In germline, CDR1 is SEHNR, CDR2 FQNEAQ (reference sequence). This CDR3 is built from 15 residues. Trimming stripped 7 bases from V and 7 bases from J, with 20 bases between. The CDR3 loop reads CASTLPGLLENEQFF. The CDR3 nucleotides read TGTGCCAGCACACTCCCGGGACTCCTTGAAAATGAGCAGTTCTTC.

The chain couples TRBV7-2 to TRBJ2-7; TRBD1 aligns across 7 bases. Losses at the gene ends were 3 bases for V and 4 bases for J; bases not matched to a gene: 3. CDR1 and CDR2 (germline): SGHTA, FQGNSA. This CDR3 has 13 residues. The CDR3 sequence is CASSLDRPYEQYF. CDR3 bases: TGTGCCAGCAGCTTGGACAGGCCTTACGAGCAGTACTTC.